This T cell receptor beta chain was obtained from a study of T cell repertoires in cytomegalovirus infection. Whole-study context: An indication of both CMV infection and matching HLA type came from public TCR beta signatures. Whole-study findings and limits: The study found HLA-C-restricted CMV-specific TCR beta clonotypes dominating the ex vivo response.

The CDR3 spans 16 residues. Germline V lookup: CDR1 SEHNR, CDR2 FQNEAQ (reference sequence). J lost 6 bases, V lost 5 bases, and 9 bases had no gene match. This clonotype showed up just a few times. Its target is not known. In TCRdb, the reads were re-called with MiXCR into one record per CDR3 protein. Of 650,000 to 850,000 distinct CDR3 sequences detected, under 35% appear once; the ten largest clones hold about an eighth. The receptor's source is a human donor in good health (CMV status not recorded). Some clones in this sample may be carry-over from other donors' samples. The genes are TRBV7-9 and TRBJ2-2, with 10 bases fitting TRBD1. The specimen comprised cultured CD8+ T cells from PBMCs, sampled from culture after CMV antigen stimulation. The CDR3 DNA reads TGTGCCAGCAGCCCACGACAGGGGGCCATACCCGGGGAGCTGTTTTTT. Encoded protein: CASSPRQGAIPGELFF.